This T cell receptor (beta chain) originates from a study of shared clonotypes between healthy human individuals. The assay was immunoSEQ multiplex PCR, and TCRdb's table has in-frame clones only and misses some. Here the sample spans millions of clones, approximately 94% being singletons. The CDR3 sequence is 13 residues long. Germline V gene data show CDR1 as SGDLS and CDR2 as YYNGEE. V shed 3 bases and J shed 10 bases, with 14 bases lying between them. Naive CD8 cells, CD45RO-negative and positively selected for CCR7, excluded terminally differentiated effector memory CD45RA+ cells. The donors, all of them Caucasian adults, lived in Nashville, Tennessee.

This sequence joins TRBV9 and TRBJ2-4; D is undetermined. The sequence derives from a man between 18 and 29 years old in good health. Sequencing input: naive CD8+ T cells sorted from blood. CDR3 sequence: CASSAPSSPIQYF. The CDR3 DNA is TGTGCCAGCAGCGCCCCCAGCTCTCCGATTCAGTACTTC.